A selection of T cell receptor beta chains follows, all from one sample in a study of glioma-infiltrating T cells after dendritic cell vaccination. TCRdb's copy holds only in-frame clones and misses some; the assay was immunoSEQ multiplex PCR. The data hold about 82,000 clones, with approximately 90% observed a single time. The specimen was blood, collected before dendritic cell vaccination. These receptors came from a human donor with glioblastoma. Each CDR3 is given with its conserved first and last residue. The order of the fields is J gene, D gene, V gene, clone size, CDR3 length, CDR3 DNA, CDR3 protein. The D gene is left open where the match is weak. Where a row states a size, it is once, few, many or the class of an expanded clone; other rows omit it.

J gene: TRBJ2-2; D gene: TRBD2; V gene: TRBV4-1; clone size: .; CDR3 length: 18; CDR3 DNA: TGCGCCAGCAGCCAAGACTGGACTAGCGGCGTTGTGGTCGGGGAGCTGTTTTTT; CDR3 protein: CASSQDWTSGVVVGELFF
J gene: TRBJ2-2; D gene: .; V gene: TRBV19; clone size: .; CDR3 length: 15; CDR3 DNA: TGTGCCAGTAGTGCCGGGGGTGCAAACACCGGGGAGCTGTTTTTT; CDR3 protein: CASSAGGANTGELFF
J gene: TRBJ1-2; D gene: .; V gene: TRBV2; clone size: .; CDR3 length: 13; CDR3 DNA: TGTGCCAGCAGGGCGGACAGAAACTATGGCTACACCTTC; CDR3 protein: CASRADRNYGYTF
J gene: TRBJ1-4; D gene: TRBD1; V gene: TRBV10-2; clone size: .; CDR3 length: 13; CDR3 DNA: TGCGCCACCCGGGACAGAAGTAATGAAAAACTGTTTTTT; CDR3 protein: CATRDRSNEKLFF
J gene: TRBJ2-3; D gene: .; V gene: TRBV10-1; clone size: .; CDR3 length: 10; CDR3 DNA: TGCGCCGGCCCTTGGGCTACGCAGTATTTT; CDR3 protein: CAGPWATQYF
J gene: TRBJ1-2; D gene: .; V gene: TRBV28; clone size: .; CDR3 length: 11; CDR3 DNA: TGTGCCAGCAGCACTAACTATGGCTACACCTTC; CDR3 protein: CASSTNYGYTF
J gene: TRBJ2-6; D gene: .; V gene: TRBV19; clone size: .; CDR3 length: 15; CDR3 DNA: TGTGCCAGTTCGGACGGACAGCCTGGGGCCAACGTCCTGACTTTC; CDR3 protein: CASSDGQPGANVLTF
J gene: TRBJ2-1; D gene: TRBD2; V gene: TRBV5-4; clone size: .; CDR3 length: 16; CDR3 DNA: TGTGCCAGCAGCGGGAGGACTAGCGGTGCGGGGAGTGAGCAGTTCTTC; CDR3 protein: CASSGRTSGAGSEQFF
J gene: TRBJ1-1; D gene: .; V gene: TRBV7-8; clone size: .; CDR3 length: 14; CDR3 DNA: TGTGCCAGCAGCTTAGAGCCCGGGAAGGGTGAAGCTTTCTTT; CDR3 protein: CASSLEPGKGEAFF
J gene: TRBJ1-6; D gene: .; V gene: TRBV6-6; clone size: .; CDR3 length: 16; CDR3 DNA: TGTGCCAGCAGTTACGATCCGTACGGGGTGGGTTCACCCCTCCACTTT; CDR3 protein: CASSYDPYGVGSPLHF
J gene: TRBJ2-5; D gene: TRBD2; V gene: TRBV2; clone size: .; CDR3 length: 16; CDR3 DNA: TGTGCCAGCAGTGAAGAGGGCGGGAGCCTGAAGAAGACCCAGTACTTC; CDR3 protein: CASSEEGGSLKKTQYF
J gene: TRBJ1-6; D gene: TRBD1; V gene: TRBV6-5; clone size: .; CDR3 length: 14; CDR3 DNA: TGTGCCAGCAGAGGACAGGGTGTTTCCTCACCCCTCCACTTT; CDR3 protein: CASRGQGVSSPLHF
J gene: TRBJ2-1; D gene: .; V gene: TRBV6-1; clone size: .; CDR3 length: 13; CDR3 DNA: TGTGCCCTCTTGAACGACTATTACAATGAGCAGTTCTTC; CDR3 protein: CALLNDYYNEQFF
J gene: TRBJ2-7; D gene: .; V gene: TRBV5-1; clone size: .; CDR3 length: 14; CDR3 DNA: TGCGCCAGCAGCTTGGGGCTAGAAATCAACGAGCAGTACTTC; CDR3 protein: CASSLGLEINEQYF
J gene: TRBJ1-2; D gene: TRBD1; V gene: TRBV2; clone size: .; CDR3 length: 15; CDR3 DNA: TGTGCCAGCACCAGCCGGGACAGGGATCGATATGGCTACACCTTC; CDR3 protein: CASTSRDRDRYGYTF
J gene: TRBJ2-7; D gene: TRBD1; V gene: TRBV27; clone size: .; CDR3 length: 17; CDR3 DNA: TGTGCCAGCAGTTTACCTGACAGGGAGTTTGATCGGGGCGAGCAGTACTTC; CDR3 protein: CASSLPDREFDRGEQYF
J gene: TRBJ2-3; D gene: TRBD2; V gene: TRBV15; clone size: .; CDR3 length: 17; CDR3 DNA: TGTGCCACCAGCAGAGATTACATTTTGCGGGAGATCGATACGCAGTATTTT; CDR3 protein: CATSRDYILREIDTQYF
J gene: TRBJ1-4; D gene: .; V gene: TRBV2; clone size: .; CDR3 length: 14; CDR3 DNA: TGTGCCAGCAGTGAAGGAGCAACTAATGAAAAACTGTTTTTT; CDR3 protein: CASSEGATNEKLFF
J gene: TRBJ1-4; D gene: .; V gene: TRBV7-2; clone size: .; CDR3 length: 12; CDR3 DNA: TGTGCCAGCAGCGGGAGTGGTGAAAAACTGTTTTTT; CDR3 protein: CASSGSGEKLFF
J gene: TRBJ1-1; D gene: TRBD1; V gene: TRBV7-2; clone size: .; CDR3 length: 16; CDR3 DNA: TGTGCCAGCAACCGCGCGGCCAGGGACAGAAACACTGAAGCTTTCTTT; CDR3 protein: CASNRAARDRNTEAFF
J gene: TRBJ1-5; D gene: .; V gene: TRBV4-1; clone size: .; CDR3 length: 15; CDR3 DNA: TGCGCCAGCAGCCAAGTTGGGGCTTTCAATCAGCCCCAGCATTTT; CDR3 protein: CASSQVGAFNQPQHF
J gene: TRBJ1-4; D gene: TRBD1; V gene: TRBV7-8; clone size: .; CDR3 length: 17; CDR3 DNA: TGTGCCAGCAGCTTGGGGACAGGGGTAGCAACTAATGAAAAACTGTTTTTT; CDR3 protein: CASSLGTGVATNEKLFF
J gene: TRBJ1-2; D gene: .; V gene: TRBV25-1; clone size: .; CDR3 length: 15; CDR3 DNA: TGTGCCAGCAGTGAAGCCGGGGGGCTGAACTATGGCTACACCTTC; CDR3 protein: CASSEAGGLNYGYTF
J gene: TRBJ1-2; D gene: .; V gene: TRBV29-1; clone size: .; CDR3 length: 13; CDR3 DNA: TGCAGCGCCCGGAAGGGAGTGTTCGGTGGCTACACCTTC; CDR3 protein: CSARKGVFGGYTF
J gene: TRBJ1-1; D gene: .; V gene: TRBV6-5; clone size: .; CDR3 length: 13; CDR3 DNA: TGTGCCAGCAGGTACCCAGGGCGCACTGAAGCTTTCTTT; CDR3 protein: CASRYPGRTEAFF
J gene: TRBJ2-3; D gene: TRBD2; V gene: TRBV6-1; clone size: .; CDR3 length: 14; CDR3 DNA: TGTGCCAGCAAAAGGGGTACAGGGACTAGGCCCTGGTATTTT; CDR3 protein: CASKRGTGTRPWYF
J gene: TRBJ2-7; D gene: .; V gene: TRBV15; clone size: once; CDR3 length: 13; CDR3 DNA: TGTGCCACCAGCAGAGACCAGTCGTACGAGCAGTACTTC; CDR3 protein: CATSRDQSYEQYF
J gene: TRBJ1-1; D gene: TRBD1; V gene: TRBV30; clone size: .; CDR3 length: 13; CDR3 DNA: TGTGCCTGGGGAGGGACAGTTGAAACTGAAGCTTTCTTT; CDR3 protein: CAWGGTVETEAFF
J gene: TRBJ1-2; D gene: TRBD1; V gene: TRBV30; clone size: .; CDR3 length: 13; CDR3 DNA: TGTGCCTGGAGGGCCGGGACAGCCTATGGCTACACCTTC; CDR3 protein: CAWRAGTAYGYTF
J gene: TRBJ2-4; D gene: .; V gene: TRBV10-2; clone size: .; CDR3 length: 17; CDR3 DNA: TGCGCCAGCAGTGAGGTCGGACAGCCCGGGGCCAAAAACATTCAGTACTTC; CDR3 protein: CASSEVGQPGAKNIQYF
J gene: TRBJ2-7; D gene: .; V gene: TRBV6-1; clone size: .; CDR3 length: 13; CDR3 DNA: TGTGCCAGCAGGGGCGGGGCTGCCTACGAGCAGTACTTC; CDR3 protein: CASRGGAAYEQYF